The 17 T cell receptor beta chains reported below all come from one sample, sequenced in a study of early T cells in non-severe SARS-CoV-2 infection. TCRdb analysed the 5' RACE reads with MiXCR anew, one entry per CDR3 protein. The sample has 30,000 to 40,000 distinct CDR3 sequences, less than 8% seen once. The sample in question was whole blood, obtained at baseline. The receptor source for this set is an adult who was a healthcare worker with PCR-confirmed SARS-CoV-2 infection or an uninfected control (not recorded which).

The chain combines TRBV29-1 with TRBJ2-6; TRBD1 might be the D (5 bases). The CDR3 has 12 amino acids. Germline assignment: CDR1 SQVTM and CDR2 ANQGSEA. Trimming stripped 4 bases from V and 4 bases from J, with 5 bases between. CDR3 loop: CSVGQGANVLTF. In DNA form, the CDR3 reads TGCAGCGTTGGACAGGGGGCCAACGTCCTGACTTTC.

This clonotype has at least ten counts. The rearrangement links TRBV10-1 to TRBJ2-5; D remains unclear. The CDR3 consists of 14 residues. Per germline, CDR1 WNHNN and CDR2 SYGVQD (reference sequence). V was trimmed by 2 bases and J by 1 base, leaving 8 bases between them. The CDR3 is CASSERRPQETQYF. In nucleotides, the CDR3 is TGCGCCAGCAGTGAGAGACGGCCCCAAGAGACCCAGTACTTC.

The chain employs TRBV19 and TRBJ1-6; D not resolved. This CDR3 is built from 12 residues. V lost 7 bases and J 10 bases, leaving 11 bases between the germline ends. Per the germline V gene, CDR1 is LNHDA and CDR2 is SQIVND (reference sequence). CDR3 coding DNA: TGTGCCAGTAACGGAGTCGGGTCACCCCTCCACTTT. Translated, it gives CASNGVGSPLHF.

The chain combines TRBV6-5 with TRBJ1-6, with TRBD1 matching 9 bases. The CDR3 totals 15 residues. From germline, CDR1 is MNHEY and CDR2 SVGAGI. The J segment lost 10 bases and the V segment lost 5 bases, leaving 9 bases of the junction unmatched. The CDR3 loop is CASSREQGARSPLHF. CDR3 coding DNA: TGTGCCAGCAGTCGGGAACAGGGGGCAAGATCACCCCTCCACTTT.

This clonotype was seen ten or more times. V and J are TRBV5-1 and TRBJ2-5; 8 bases line up with TRBD2. The CDR3 length is 16 residues. Per the germline V gene, CDR1 is SGHRS and CDR2 is YFSETQ. V lost 0 bases to trimming and J lost 5 bases; unmatched junction nucleotides: 9. The CDR3 loop reads CASSLAPSGSGETQYF. DNA of the CDR3: TGCGCCAGCAGCTTGGCACCCAGCGGGAGCGGGGAGACCCAGTACTTC. The full variable domain, completed using reference TRBV5-1 and TRBJ2-5, is KAGVTQTPRYLIKTRGQQVTLSCSPISGHRSVSWYQQTPGQGLQFLFEYFSETQRNKGNFPGRFSGRQFSNSRSEMNVSTLELGDSALYLCASSLAPSGSGETQYFGPGTRLLVL.

At least ten counts were recorded for this clonotype. The chain combines TRBV20-1 with TRBJ2-2; TRBD2 matches at 9 bases. There are 17 residues in the CDR3. V lost 6 bases and J lost 0; bases outside the gene matches: 11. CDR1 DFQATT and CDR2 SNEGSKA come from the germline V gene (reference sequence). CDR3 sequence: CSARVRRLAANTGELFF. The CDR3 DNA sequence: TGCAGTGCCCGCGTTCGGCGACTAGCGGCGAACACCGGGGAGCTGTTTTTT.

This clonotype occurred many times. The chain is built from TRBV3-1 and TRBJ1-1; possible D gene TRBD1, 6 bases. CDR3 length equals 14 residues. The germline CDR1 and CDR2 sequences are LGHDT and YNNKEL (reference sequence). V lost 4 bases and J lost 5, with 14 bases in between. This CDR3 reads CASSRGQPGTEAFF. CDR3 bases: TGTGCCAGCAGCCGCGGACAGCCGGGTACTGAAGCTTTCTTT.

This clonotype was found many times. The rearrangement uses TRBV7-2 and TRBJ2-5, with D possibly TRBD1 on 6 matching bases. Germline-derived CDR1 and CDR2 are SGHTA and FQGNSA. The V end was cut by 4 bases, the J end by 4 bases, with 16 bases between. The CDR3 is made up of 15 amino acids. The CDR3 loop is CASSYLQGARETQYF. The CDR3 DNA sequence: TGTGCCAGCAGCTACCTACAGGGTGCTCGAGAGACCCAGTACTTC.

This clonotype was detected a few times. The chain couples TRBV5-1 to TRBJ2-3; 9 bases agree with TRBD2. Trimming cost V 4 bases and J 2 bases; bases outside gene matches: 5. CDR1 SGHRS and CDR2 YFSETQ come from the germline V gene. This CDR3 has 15 residues. CDR3 DNA sequence: TGCGCCAGCAGCATTAGCGGGGGCCACACAGATACGCAGTATTTT. Residues: CASSISGGHTDTQYF. Supplemented by reference TRBV5-1 and TRBJ2-3, the full variable domain reads KAGVTQTPRYLIKTRGQQVTLSCSPISGHRSVSWYQQTPGQGLQFLFEYFSETQRNKGNFPGRFSGRQFSNSRSEMNVSTLELGDSALYLCASSISGGHTDTQYFGPGTRLTVL.

This clonotype was observed many times. V gene TRBV7-2 combines with J gene TRBJ2-7; maybe TRBD2 (6 bases). Germline V gene data show CDR1 as SGHTA and CDR2 as FQGNSA. The CDR3 covers 14 residues. V was trimmed by 7 bases and J by 1 base, leaving 14 bases between them. DNA for the CDR3: TGTGCCAGCACCCGGGACTGGGGTTCCTACGAGCAGTACTTC. The encoded protein is CASTRDWGSYEQYF.

This chain links TRBV7-2 with TRBJ1-3; 7 positions agree with TRBD1. Trimming removed 5 bases from V and 4 bases from J; junction bases left unmatched: 5. The CDR3 contains 14 residues. The germline V gene has CDR1 SGHTA and CDR2 FQGNSA. The CDR3 spells CASSPPTGGNTIYF. The CDR3 DNA is TGTGCCAGCAGCCCCCCGACAGGGGGAAACACCATATATTTT. The full variable domain, completed using reference TRBV7-2 and TRBJ1-3, is GAGVSQSPSNKVTEKGKDVELRCDPISGHTALYWYRQSLGQGLEFLIYFQGNSAPDKSGLPSDRFSAERTGGSVSTLTIQRTQQEDSAVYLCASSPPTGGNTIYFGEGSWLTVV.

This clonotype came up many times. The chain uses TRBV29-1 and TRBJ1-1; D is perhaps TRBD1 (5 bases). Germline loops: CDR1 SQVTM, CDR2 ANQGSEA. The CDR3 is 13 residues long. Trimming stripped 2 bases from V and 2 bases from J, with 9 bases between. The CDR3 loop is CSVEQGFNTEAFF. The CDR3 coding sequence is TGCAGCGTTGAACAGGGTTTCAACACTGAAGCTTTCTTT. Full variable domain (rest looked up from reference TRBV29-1 and TRBJ1-1): SAVISQKPSRDICQRGTSLTIQCQVDSQVTMMFWYRQQPGQSLTLIATANQGSEATYESGFVIDKFPISRPNLTFSTLTVSNMSPEDSSIYLCSVEQGFNTEAFFGQGTRLTVV.

This clonotype was seen at least ten times. The chain is built from TRBV12-3 or TRBV12-4 and TRBJ1-5; D possibly corresponds to TRBD1 (5 bases). This CDR3 spans 14 amino acids. V was trimmed by 8 bases and J by 7 bases, leaving 18 bases between them. As DNA, the CDR3 is TGTGCCAGCCGTTGGGGCCCTGGTGAGCAGCCCCAGCATTTT. This gives the protein CASRWGPGEQPQHF.

This clonotype was seen more than once but under ten times. The chain is built from TRBV20-1 and TRBJ2-1; TRBD2 agrees at 10 bases. The germline CDR1 and CDR2 sequences are DFQATT and SNEGSKA (reference sequence). The CDR3 covers 16 residues. V shed 6 bases and J 1 base; nucleotides not matched to a gene: 9. The CDR3 is CSAQGVLAGSYNEQFF. CDR3 nucleotides: TGCAGTGCCCAAGGGGTACTAGCGGGGTCCTACAATGAGCAGTTCTTC.

The chain couples TRBV14 to TRBJ2-7; either TRBD1 or TRBD2 may supply D (5 bases each). Trimming pared 2 bases from V and 6 bases from J, leaving 17 bases between. In germline, CDR1 is SGHDN, CDR2 FVKESK. The CDR3 loop spans 15 amino acids. This CDR3 is CASSQLLRDRGEQYF. CDR3 coding DNA: TGTGCCAGCAGCCAATTATTGAGGGACCGTGGCGAGCAGTACTTC.

The chain employs TRBV10-2 and TRBJ2-6, with D possibly being TRBD2 (6 bases). The CDR3 loop spans 14 amino acids. Germline V lookup: CDR1 WSHSY, CDR2 SAAADI. V gave up 10 bases and J gave up 2 bases, with 12 bases separating them. The CDR3 sequence is CATREVAGANVLTF. CDR3 coding DNA: TGCGCCACAAGGGAGGTAGCTGGGGCCAACGTCCTGACTTTC.

The chain combines TRBV9 with TRBJ2-7, with TRBD2 as a possible D gene (6 bases). This CDR3 has 12 amino acids. Trimming took 4 bases from V and 8 from J, leaving 13 bases between them. From germline, CDR1 is SGDLS and CDR2 YYNGEE. The CDR3 loop reads CASSMGTSKQYF. Written as DNA, the CDR3 is TGTGCCAGCAGCATGGGGACTTCGAAGCAGTACTTC.